The source of this T cell receptor beta chain is a study of molecular identifiers for immune sequencing clone quantification. From germline, CDR1 is MGHDK and CDR2 SYGVNS. CDR3 size: 12 residues. Concerning this clonotype itself: A much bigger clone sits one base away, suggesting this may be a read error.

Bulk libraries came from a prior protocol with listed TCR primers. TCRdb reanalysed the PCR reads using MiXCR and keeps one entry per CDR3 protein. The table shows just under 650,000 distinct CDR3 sequences, with less than 20% occurring only once. Sequencing was performed on naive CD8+ T cells from blood, with Jurkat cell RNA spiked in. As to subset: FACS-sorted CD8+CD4-CCR7+CD45RA+ naive T cells. This TCR was sampled from a human donor in good health. Some libraries in this study had Jurkat cell RNA spiked in. This chain joins TRBV25-1 and TRBJ2-3; D unresolved. The CDR3 loop is CASSELTDTLYF. In DNA form, the CDR3 reads TGTGCCAGCAGTGAACTGACCGATACGCTGTATTTT.